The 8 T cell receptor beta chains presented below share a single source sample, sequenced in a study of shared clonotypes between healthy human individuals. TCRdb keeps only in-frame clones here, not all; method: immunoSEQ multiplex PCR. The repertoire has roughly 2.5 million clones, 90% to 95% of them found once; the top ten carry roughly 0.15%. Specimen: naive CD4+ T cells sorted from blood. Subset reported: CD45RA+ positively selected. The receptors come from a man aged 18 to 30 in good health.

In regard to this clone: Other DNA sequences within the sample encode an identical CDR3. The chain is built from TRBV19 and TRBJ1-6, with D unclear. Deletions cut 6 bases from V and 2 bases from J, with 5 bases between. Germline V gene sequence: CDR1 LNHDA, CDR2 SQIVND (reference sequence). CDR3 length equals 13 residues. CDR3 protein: CASRGTYNSPLHF. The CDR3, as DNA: TGTGCCAGTAGAGGGACCTATAATTCACCCCTCCACTTT.

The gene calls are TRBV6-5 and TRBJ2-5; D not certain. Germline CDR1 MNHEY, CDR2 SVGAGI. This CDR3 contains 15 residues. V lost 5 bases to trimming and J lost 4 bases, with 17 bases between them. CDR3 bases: TGTGCCAGCAGTAAAGGACCTGCAGGAGTAGAGACCCAGTACTTC. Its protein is CASSKGPAGVETQYF.

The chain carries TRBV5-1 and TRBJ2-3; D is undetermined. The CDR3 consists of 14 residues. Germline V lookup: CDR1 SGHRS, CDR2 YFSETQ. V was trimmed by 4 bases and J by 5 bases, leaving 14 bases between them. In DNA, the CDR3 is TGCGCCAGCAGCATACTTCGGGCGCAAGATACGCAGTATTTT. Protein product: CASSILRAQDTQYF.

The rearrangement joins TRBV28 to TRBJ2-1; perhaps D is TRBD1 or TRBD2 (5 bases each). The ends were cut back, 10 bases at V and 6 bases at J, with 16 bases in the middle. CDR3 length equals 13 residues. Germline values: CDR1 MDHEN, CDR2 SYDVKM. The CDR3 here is CANRDGNSNEQFF. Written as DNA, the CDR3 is TGTGCCAACCGGGACGGAAACAGCAATGAGCAGTTCTTC.

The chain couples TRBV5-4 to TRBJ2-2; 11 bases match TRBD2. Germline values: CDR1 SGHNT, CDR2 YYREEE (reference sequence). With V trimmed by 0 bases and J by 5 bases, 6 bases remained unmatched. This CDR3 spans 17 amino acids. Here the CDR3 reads CASSLGLAGGRTGELFF. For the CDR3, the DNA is TGTGCCAGCAGCTTGGGGCTAGCGGGAGGAAGGACCGGGGAGCTGTTTTTT.

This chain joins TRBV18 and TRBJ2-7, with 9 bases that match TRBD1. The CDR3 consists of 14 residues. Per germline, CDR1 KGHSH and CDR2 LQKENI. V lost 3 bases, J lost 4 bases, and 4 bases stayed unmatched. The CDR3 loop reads CASSPWDRDYEQYF. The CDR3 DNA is TGTGCCAGCTCACCTTGGGACAGGGATTACGAGCAGTACTTC.

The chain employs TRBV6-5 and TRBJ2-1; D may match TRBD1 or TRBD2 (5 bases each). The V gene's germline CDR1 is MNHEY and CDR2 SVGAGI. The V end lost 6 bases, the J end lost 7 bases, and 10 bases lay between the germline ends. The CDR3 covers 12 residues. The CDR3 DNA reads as TGTGCCAGCAGCCTCTGGGGGAATGAGCAGTTCTTC. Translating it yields CASSLWGNEQFF.

CDR3 in DNA: TGTGCCAGCAGTGAAGGGACCACCGAGGAGCAGTACTTC. Protein product: CASSEGTTEEQYF. This chain uses TRBV25-1 with TRBJ2-7; TRBD1 or TRBD2 may be the D gene (5 bases each). The CDR3 totals 13 residues. V lost 2 bases, J lost 7 bases, and 12 bases lay in between. The germline V gene has CDR1 MGHDK and CDR2 SYGVNS.